The clone carrying this TCR beta chain was seen repeatedly, ten times or more. TCRdb passed the 5' RACE reads through MiXCR, listing each CDR3 protein once. The table lists 69,000 or so distinct CDR3 sequences, about 13% of them singletons. The data originate from a study of early T cells in non-severe SARS-CoV-2 infection. There are 12 residues in the CDR3. Trimming removed 5 bases from V and 6 bases from J, with 11 bases in between. Germline CDR1 reads SEHNR; CDR2 reads FQNEAQ (reference sequence). Material for sequencing was whole blood. This chain uses TRBV7-9 with TRBJ2-7, with D possibly matching TRBD1 (5 bases). The receptor comes from an adult who was a healthcare worker with PCR-confirmed SARS-CoV-2 infection or an uninfected control (not recorded which). The CDR3 is CASSQTVTEQYF. The DNA for the CDR3 is TGTGCCAGCAGCCAGACAGTAACCGAGCAGTACTTC.